These 17 T cell receptor beta chains share one sample of origin, sequenced in a study of CD8+ T cells in alopecia areata listed by TCRdb under 2018. The library was obtained by the immunoSEQ multiplex PCR assay. For TCR sequencing, RNA was extracted from every sample and reverse transcribed into cDNA to serve as template. What TCRdb holds here is the immuneACCESS table cut down to in-frame rearrangements. Part of the clones is not present; checked against another copy, under half of the missing clones reflect an unresolved V gene, and the others are unexplained. Here the sample has about 140,000 clones; 45% to 60% occur a single time. Of the sample, roughly 15% is held by the ten largest clones. The sample's time point label, in plain terms: around 4 weeks on oral tofacitinib. The label giving this sample's treatment or condition can be read as: oral pan-JAK inhibitor, 5-10 mg twice daily. This specimen was CD8+ T cells sorted from blood, taken at week 4, from a patient treated with tofacitinib. These receptors all come from a human donor with alopecia areata.

This rearrangement joins TRBV7-6 to TRBJ1-2; 8 nucleotides match TRBD1. The trim removed 5 bases at V and 6 bases at J, leaving 5 bases unmatched. This CDR3 comprises 13 residues. CDR1 and CDR2 from the germline V gene are SGHVS and FNYEAQ. CDR3 sequence (DNA): TGTGCCAGCAGCCCCCGACAGGGGCATGGCTACACCTTC. Translated: CASSPRQGHGYTF.

This clone showed up just a few times. The chain uses TRBV30 and TRBJ2-3; D gene ambiguous. This CDR3 has 13 residues. The V gene's germline CDR1 is GTSNPN and CDR2 SVGIG (reference sequence). The V end was cut by 0 bases, the J end by 2 bases, with 6 bases between. CDR3 bases: TGTGCCTGGAGTGTACTAAACACAGATACGCAGTATTTT. Translation: CAWSVLNTDTQYF.

Turning to this clone: The sample has other DNA sequences that encode this CDR3 too. The rearrangement links TRBV5-1 to TRBJ1-1; no clear D gene. Trimming pared 4 bases from V and 1 base from J, leaving 11 bases between. From germline, CDR1 is SGHRS and CDR2 YFSETQ. The length of the CDR3 is 14 residues. CDR3 sequence: CASSLGGENTEAFF. CDR3 in DNA: TGCGCCAGCAGCCTGGGTGGGGAGAACACTGAAGCTTTCTTT.

The V and J genes are TRBV29-1 and TRBJ2-2; TRBD1 matches at 8 bases. This CDR3 is built from 14 residues. J lost 3 bases, V lost 6 bases, and 6 bases had no gene match. Germline V gene sequence: CDR1 SQVTM, CDR2 ANQGSEA. In DNA form, the CDR3 reads TGCAGCGTCCTCAGGGGGCGCGACACCGGGGAGCTGTTTTTT. It encodes CSVLRGRDTGELFF.

The rearrangement joins TRBV5-1 to TRBJ2-3; TRBD2 aligns across 10 bases. The ends lost 3 bases at V and 0 bases at J; junction bases unmatched: 4. The CDR3 totals 16 residues. The V gene's germline CDR1 is SGHRS and CDR2 YFSETQ. The CDR3 protein is CASSWGTSASTDTQYF. For the CDR3, the DNA is TGCGCCAGCAGCTGGGGGACTAGCGCAAGCACAGATACGCAGTATTTT.

V gene TRBV29-1 combines with J gene TRBJ2-5; D perhaps matches TRBD1 (6 bases). The germline V gene encodes CDR1 SQVTM and CDR2 ANQGSEA. The CDR3 covers 16 residues. V was pared by 1 base and J by 5 bases, with 20 bases between. This CDR3 is CSVEAPRAGVGETQYF. The CDR3 nucleotides read TGCAGCGTTGAAGCTCCCCGCGCAGGGGTGGGGGAGACCCAGTACTTC.

The rearrangement links TRBV6-1 to TRBJ2-1, with D perhaps TRBD1 or TRBD2 (6 bases each). V was trimmed by 4 bases and J by 0 bases, leaving 16 bases between them. The CDR3 is 17 amino acids. Per the germline V gene, CDR1 is MNHNS and CDR2 is SASEGT. The CDR3 is CASSGGTILISYNEQFF. The DNA for the CDR3 is TGTGCCAGCAGTGGCGGGACAATTCTTATCTCCTACAATGAGCAGTTCTTC.

There are a few counts of this clone. The CDR3 protein is CASSLQDGQGNTEAFF. The CDR3 nucleotides are TGTGCCAGCAGTTTACAGGACGGACAGGGAAACACTGAAGCTTTCTTT. This chain joins TRBV27 and TRBJ1-1; TRBD1 aligns across 8 bases. CDR3 length: 16 residues. Germline-derived CDR1 and CDR2 are MNHEY and SMNVEV (reference sequence). Trimming at V came to 2 bases and at J to 2 bases, leaving 7 bases not matched to a gene.

This sequence joins TRBV30 and TRBJ1-4; D is undetermined. The CDR3 has 14 amino acids. Trimming stripped 0 bases from V and 7 bases from J, with 12 bases between. CDR1 is GTSNPN and CDR2 is SVGIG in the germline V gene (reference sequence). The CDR3 protein is CAWSVGRRIEKLFF. DNA for the CDR3: TGTGCCTGGAGTGTAGGCAGGAGGATTGAAAAACTGTTTTTT.

The J gene is TRBJ1-6, the V gene TRBV13; D unresolved. The CDR3 contains 14 residues. V was cut by 0 bases and J by 10 bases, with 10 bases left in between. Germline assignment: CDR1 PRHDT and CDR2 FYEKMQ (reference sequence). The CDR3 loop is CASSLGEAISPLHF. The CDR3 coding sequence is TGTGCCAGCAGCTTAGGCGAGGCGATCTCACCCCTCCACTTT.

This chain joins TRBV6-5 and TRBJ2-2; D is undetermined. Trimming left V 6 bases short and J 5 bases short, with 10 bases between. CDR3 length equals 13 residues. From germline, CDR1 is MNHEY and CDR2 SVGAGI. In DNA form, the CDR3 reads TGTGCCAGCAGCCCCCATCGGACCGGGGAGCTGTTTTTT. Protein sequence: CASSPHRTGELFF.

The chain recombines TRBV29-1 with TRBJ1-6, with D perhaps matching TRBD1 (5 bases). V lost 5 bases and J lost 8, with 16 bases in between. Germline loops: CDR1 SQVTM, CDR2 ANQGSEA. This CDR3 region has 14 residues. CDR3 region: CSVLIQGGDSPLHF. CDR3 sequence (DNA): TGCAGCGTTTTAATTCAGGGCGGAGATTCACCCCTCCACTTT.

In this sample, this clone turned up once. This rearrangement joins TRBV15 to TRBJ2-7; no firm D call. Germline lookup yields CDR1 LNHNV and CDR2 YYDKDF (reference sequence). This CDR3 has 14 residues. The V end was cut by 0 bases, the J end by 6 bases, with 12 bases between. The CDR3 DNA sequence: TGTGCCACCAGCAGAGATGGGATTTGGGTCGAGCAGTACTTC. It translates to CATSRDGIWVEQYF.

The J gene is TRBJ2-3, the V gene TRBV13; 8 bases agree with TRBD1. V lost 11 bases, J lost 4 bases, and 11 bases stayed unmatched. The CDR3 runs 14 residues. CDR1 is PRHDT, CDR2 FYEKMQ, per germline (reference sequence). CDR3 nucleotides: TGTGCCCAAGGTGCAGGGGGCGGGGCAGATACGCAGTATTTT. Its translation is CAQGAGGGADTQYF.

This chain links TRBV18 with TRBJ2-6; D unclear. The ends were cut back, 0 bases at V and 0 bases at J, with 9 bases in the middle. The CDR3 is 17 amino acids. The germline V gene has CDR1 KGHSH and CDR2 LQKENI. CDR3 in DNA: TGTGCCAGCTCACCACCCCCAAGGAACTCTGGGGCCAACGTCCTGACTTTC. Translated: CASSPPPRNSGANVLTF.

The rearrangement links TRBV4-3 to TRBJ1-6, with 7 bases that match TRBD1. The CDR3 is made up of 14 amino acids. Per the germline V gene, CDR1 is LGHNA and CDR2 is YSLEER. V was pared by 4 bases and J by 7 bases, with 4 bases of the junction left unmatched. The CDR3 here is CASSPTGANSPLHF. In nucleotides, the CDR3 is TGCGCCAGCAGCCCAACAGGGGCCAATTCACCCCTCCACTTT.

This clone was seen only a few times. Other DNA sequences in this sample translate to the same CDR3. The chain is built from TRBV5-4 and TRBJ2-7, with 7 positions matching TRBD1. CDR1 and CDR2 from the germline V gene are SGHNT and YYREEE (reference sequence). After removal of 4 bases from V and 1 base from J, the junction contained 5 bases not matched to a gene. The CDR3 is made up of 14 amino acids. The DNA of the CDR3 is TGTGCCAGCAGCCGAGGGACAGCTTCCTACGAGCAGTACTTC. It codes for CASSRGTASYEQYF.